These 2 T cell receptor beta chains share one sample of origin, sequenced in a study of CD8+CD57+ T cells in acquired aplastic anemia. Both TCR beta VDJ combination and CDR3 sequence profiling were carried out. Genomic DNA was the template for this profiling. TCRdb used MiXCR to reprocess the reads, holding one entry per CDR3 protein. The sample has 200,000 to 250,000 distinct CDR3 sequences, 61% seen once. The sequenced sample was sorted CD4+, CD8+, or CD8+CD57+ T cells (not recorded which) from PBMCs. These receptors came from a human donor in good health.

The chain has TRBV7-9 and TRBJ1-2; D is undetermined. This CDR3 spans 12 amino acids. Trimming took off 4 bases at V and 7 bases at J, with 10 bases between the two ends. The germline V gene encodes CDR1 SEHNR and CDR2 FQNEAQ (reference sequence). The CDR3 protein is CASSYGLGGYTF. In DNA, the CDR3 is TGTGCCAGCAGCTATGGACTGGGTGGCTACACCTTC. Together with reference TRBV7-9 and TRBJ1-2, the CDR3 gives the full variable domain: DTGVSQNPRHKITKRGQNVTFRCDPISEHNRLYWYRQTLGQGPEFLTYFQNEAQLEKSRLLSDRFSAERPKGSFSTLEIQRTEQGDSAMYLCASSYGLGGYTFGSGTRLTVV.

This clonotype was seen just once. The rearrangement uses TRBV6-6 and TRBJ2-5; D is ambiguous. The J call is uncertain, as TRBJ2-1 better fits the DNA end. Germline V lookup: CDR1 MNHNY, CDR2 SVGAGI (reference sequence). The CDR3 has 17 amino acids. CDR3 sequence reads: CASRVGSGFATIYEQFF. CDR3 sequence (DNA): TGTGCCAGCAGAGTTGGGTCCGGGTTCGCCACGATCTACGAGCAGTTCTTC.